The present T cell receptor (beta chain) was sequenced within a study of cytomegalovirus exposure and HLA in healthy donors. Study-wide background: A preliminary data release comprised around 90 million unique TCRs obtained from HLA-typed donors.

V lost 2 bases, J lost 6 bases, and 12 bases lay in between. This CDR3 contains 14 residues. Germline CDR1 reads SGHTA; CDR2 reads FQGNSA. Study-wide findings and caveats: Reportedly, cytomegalovirus status was diagnosed with high sensitivity and specificity. A later analysis linked roughly 17,000 TCR beta sequences to HLA alleles at 0.05 false discovery rate.

Researchers ran the PCR with 60 Vbeta and 13 Jbeta primers. The method was immunoSEQ multiplex PCR; TCRdb's version includes in-frame clones alone and lacks a portion of them. The sample carries about 120,000 clones, 70% to 85% recorded once. About this clone itself: As yet, its antigen is unknown.

The sequenced material came from PBMCs. The chain joins TRBV7-2 to TRBJ2-3; no reliable D call. The receptor was isolated from a man aged 25 to 40 in good health and CMV-seropositive. The CDR3 DNA sequence: TGTGCCAGCAGCTTATTCAGAGGATCGGATACGCAGTATTTT. Protein sequence: CASSLFRGSDTQYF.